This entry concerns a single T cell receptor beta chain. Methods used by the authors: Amplification from reference gene primers served as the basis for estimated nucleated cell counts. Method: immunoSEQ multiplex PCR; TCRdb's copy keeps in-frame clones and lacks some. V and J calls and clone size come straight from that table; D and trimming were deduced from the DNA. Among 220,000 or so clones, more than 65% were seen once, and the ten largest hold about 3.9%. The data are from a study of blood T cell repertoires in COVID-19. Overall study: Sites across the United States, Italy and Spain contributed samples from acute and convalescent COVID-19.

CDR3 size: 17 residues. Trimming cost V 5 bases and J 7 bases; bases outside gene matches: 17. Germline V gene sequence: CDR1 LNHDA, CDR2 SQIVND (reference sequence). The source is a woman of 80 years or more with acute or convalescent COVID-19. The sequenced material came from peripheral blood. The V and J genes are TRBV19 and TRBJ2-1; 7 bases align to TRBD1. The CDR3 sequence is CASSPTGKLLHRNEQFF. CDR3 nucleotides: TGTGCCAGTAGTCCGACAGGGAAGCTACTACACCGAAATGAGCAGTTCTTC.